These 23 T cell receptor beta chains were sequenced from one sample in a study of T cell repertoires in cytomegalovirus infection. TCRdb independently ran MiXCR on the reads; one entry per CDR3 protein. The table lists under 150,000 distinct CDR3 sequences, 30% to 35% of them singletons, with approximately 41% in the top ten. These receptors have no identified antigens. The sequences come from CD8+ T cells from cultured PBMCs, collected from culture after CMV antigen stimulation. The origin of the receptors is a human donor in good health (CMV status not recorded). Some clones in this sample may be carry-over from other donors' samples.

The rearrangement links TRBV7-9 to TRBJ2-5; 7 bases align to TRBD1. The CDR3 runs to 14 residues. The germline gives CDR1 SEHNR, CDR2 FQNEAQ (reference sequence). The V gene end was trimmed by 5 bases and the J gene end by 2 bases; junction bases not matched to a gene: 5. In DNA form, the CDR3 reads TGTGCCAGCAGCAAGACAGGGTTACAAGAGACCCAGTACTTC. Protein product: CASSKTGLQETQYF.

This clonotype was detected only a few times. The DNA of the CDR3 is TGTGCCAGCAGCTTAGCCCCGGCCGGGGAGCTGTTTTTT. Translated: CASSLAPAGELFF. This chain uses TRBV7-9 with TRBJ2-2, with D unresolved. The CDR3 totals 13 residues. Looked up from germline, CDR1 is SEHNR and CDR2 is FQNEAQ (reference sequence). The V gene lost 0 bases and the J gene lost 6 bases, with 5 bases spanning the gap.

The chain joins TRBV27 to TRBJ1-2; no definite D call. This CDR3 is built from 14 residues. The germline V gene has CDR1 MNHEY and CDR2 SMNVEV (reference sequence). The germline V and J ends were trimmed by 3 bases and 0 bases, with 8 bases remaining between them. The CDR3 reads CASSLAPSNYGYTF. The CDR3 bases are TGTGCCAGCAGTTTGGCCCCATCTAACTATGGCTACACCTTC.

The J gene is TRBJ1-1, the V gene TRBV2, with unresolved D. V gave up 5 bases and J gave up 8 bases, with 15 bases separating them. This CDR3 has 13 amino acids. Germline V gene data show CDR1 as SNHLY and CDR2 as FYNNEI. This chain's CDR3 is CASSLLGLREAFF. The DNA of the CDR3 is TGTGCCAGCAGTCTCCTGGGCCTAAGGGAAGCTTTCTTT.

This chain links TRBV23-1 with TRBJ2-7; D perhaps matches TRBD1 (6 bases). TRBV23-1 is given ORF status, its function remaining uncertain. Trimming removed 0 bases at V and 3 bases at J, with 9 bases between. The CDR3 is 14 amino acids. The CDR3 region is CASSQSGRGYEQYF. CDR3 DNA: TGCGCCAGCAGTCAATCGGGCAGGGGCTACGAGCAGTACTTC.

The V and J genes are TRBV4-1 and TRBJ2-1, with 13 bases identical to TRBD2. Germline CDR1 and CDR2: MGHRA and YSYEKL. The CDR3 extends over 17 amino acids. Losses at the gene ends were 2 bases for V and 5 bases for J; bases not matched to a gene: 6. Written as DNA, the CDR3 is TGCGCCAGCAGCCAACGGACTAGCGGGGGATTTAACAATGAGCAGTTCTTC. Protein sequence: CASSQRTSGGFNNEQFF.

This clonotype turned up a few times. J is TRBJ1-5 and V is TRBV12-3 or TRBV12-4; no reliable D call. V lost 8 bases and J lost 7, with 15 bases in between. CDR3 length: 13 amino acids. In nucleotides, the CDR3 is TGTGCCAGCCGCCCCGGGCGGTGGCAGCCCCAGCATTTT. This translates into CASRPGRWQPQHF.

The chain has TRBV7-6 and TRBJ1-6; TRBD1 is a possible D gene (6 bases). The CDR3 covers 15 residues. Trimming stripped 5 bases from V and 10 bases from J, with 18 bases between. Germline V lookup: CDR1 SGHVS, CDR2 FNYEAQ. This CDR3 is CASSHSRTAKSPLHF. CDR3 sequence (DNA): TGTGCCAGCAGCCATAGCAGGACAGCTAAATCACCCCTCCACTTT.

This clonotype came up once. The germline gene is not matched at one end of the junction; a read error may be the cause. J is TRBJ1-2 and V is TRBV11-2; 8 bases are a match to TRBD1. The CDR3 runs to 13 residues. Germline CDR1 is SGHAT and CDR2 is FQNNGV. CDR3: CASSPGQDYDYTF. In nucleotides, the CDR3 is TGTGCCAGCAGCCCGGGACAGGATTATGACTACACCTTC.

The CDR3 region has the DNA TGTGCCAGCAGTTTTAACACCGGGGAGCTGTTTTTT. This translates into CASSFNTGELFF. The rearrangement joins TRBV27 to TRBJ2-2; D is unclear. This CDR3 has 12 residues. Trimming took off 3 bases at V and 2 bases at J, with 1 base between the two ends. The germline gives CDR1 MNHEY, CDR2 SMNVEV (reference sequence).

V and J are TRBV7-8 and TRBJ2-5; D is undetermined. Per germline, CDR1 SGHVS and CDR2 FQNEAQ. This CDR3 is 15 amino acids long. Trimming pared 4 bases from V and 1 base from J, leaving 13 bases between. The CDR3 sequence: CASSYPGCAQETQYF. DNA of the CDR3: TGTGCCAGCAGCTACCCGGGCTGCGCCCAAGAGACCCAGTACTTC.

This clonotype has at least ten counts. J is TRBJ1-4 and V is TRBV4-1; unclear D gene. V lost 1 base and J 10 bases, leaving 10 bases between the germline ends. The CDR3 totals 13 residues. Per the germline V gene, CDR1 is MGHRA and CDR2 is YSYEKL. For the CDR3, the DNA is TGCGCCAGCAGCCAAGTGGCCGGGGTAAAACTGTTTTTT. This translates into CASSQVAGVKLFF.

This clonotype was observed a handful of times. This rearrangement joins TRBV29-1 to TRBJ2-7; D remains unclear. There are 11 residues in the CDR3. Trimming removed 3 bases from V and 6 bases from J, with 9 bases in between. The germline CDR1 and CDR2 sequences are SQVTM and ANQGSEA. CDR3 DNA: TGCAGCGTTGAGACGCCCCGCGAGCAGTACTTC. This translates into CSVETPREQYF.

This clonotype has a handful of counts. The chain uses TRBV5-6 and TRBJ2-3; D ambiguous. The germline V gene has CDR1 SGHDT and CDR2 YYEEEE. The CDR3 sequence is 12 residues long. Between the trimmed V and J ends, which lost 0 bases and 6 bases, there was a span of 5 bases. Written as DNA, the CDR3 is TGTGCCAGCAGCTTGGAGGGTGATACGCAGTATTTT. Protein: CASSLEGDTQYF.

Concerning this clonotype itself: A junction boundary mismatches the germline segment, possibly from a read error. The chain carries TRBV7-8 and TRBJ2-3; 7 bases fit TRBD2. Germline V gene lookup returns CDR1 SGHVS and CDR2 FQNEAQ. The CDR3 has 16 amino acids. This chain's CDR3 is CASSLPLADLTDTRYF. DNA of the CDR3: TGTGCCAGCAGCTTACCGCTAGCGGACCTCACAGATACGCGGTATTTT.

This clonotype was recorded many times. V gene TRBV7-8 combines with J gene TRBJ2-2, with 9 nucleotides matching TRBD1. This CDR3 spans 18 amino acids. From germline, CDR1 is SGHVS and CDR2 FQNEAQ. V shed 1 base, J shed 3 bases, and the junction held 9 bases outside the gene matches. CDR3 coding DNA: TGTGCCAGCAGCTTAGGTCCCGGGACAGGGTCCGACACCGGGGAGCTGTTTTTT. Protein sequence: CASSLGPGTGSDTGELFF.

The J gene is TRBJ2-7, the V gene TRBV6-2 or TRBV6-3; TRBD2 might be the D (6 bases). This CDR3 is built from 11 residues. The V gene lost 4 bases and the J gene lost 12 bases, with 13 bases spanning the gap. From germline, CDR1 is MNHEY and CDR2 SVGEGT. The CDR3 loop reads CASSSELAWYF. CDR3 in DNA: TGTGCCAGCAGTTCTGAGCTAGCGTGGTACTTC.

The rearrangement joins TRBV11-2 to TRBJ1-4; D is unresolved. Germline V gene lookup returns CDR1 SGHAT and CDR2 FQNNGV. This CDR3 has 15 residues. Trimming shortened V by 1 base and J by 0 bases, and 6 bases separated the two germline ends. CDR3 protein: CASSLGSTTNEKLFF. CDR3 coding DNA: TGTGCCAGCAGCTTAGGATCTACAACTAATGAAAAACTGTTTTTT. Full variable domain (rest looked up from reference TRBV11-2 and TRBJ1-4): EAGVAQSPRYKIIEKRQSVAFWCNPISGHATLYWYQQILGQGPKLLIQFQNNGVVDDSQLPKDRFSAERLKGVDSTLKIQPAKLEDSAVYLCASSLGSTTNEKLFFGSGTQLSVL.

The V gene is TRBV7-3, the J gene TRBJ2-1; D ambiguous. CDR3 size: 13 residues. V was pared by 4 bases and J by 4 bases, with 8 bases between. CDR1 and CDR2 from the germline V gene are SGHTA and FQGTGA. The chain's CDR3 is CASSSGRYNEQFF. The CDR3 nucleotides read TGTGCCAGCAGCTCAGGCAGATACAATGAGCAGTTCTTC. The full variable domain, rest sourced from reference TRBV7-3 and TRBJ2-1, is GAGVSQTPSNKVTEKGKYVELRCDPISGHTALYWYRQSLGQGPEFLIYFQGTGAADDSGLPNDRFFAVRPEGSVSTLKIQRTERGDSAVYLCASSSGRYNEQFFGPGTRLTVL.

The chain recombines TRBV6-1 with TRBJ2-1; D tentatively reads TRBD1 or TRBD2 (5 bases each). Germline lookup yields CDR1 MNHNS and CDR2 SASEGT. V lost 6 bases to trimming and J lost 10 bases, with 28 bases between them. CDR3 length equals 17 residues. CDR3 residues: CASSSRRLGTRESEQFF. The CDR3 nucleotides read TGTGCCAGCAGCTCACGAAGATTGGGGACGAGAGAATCGGAGCAGTTCTTC.

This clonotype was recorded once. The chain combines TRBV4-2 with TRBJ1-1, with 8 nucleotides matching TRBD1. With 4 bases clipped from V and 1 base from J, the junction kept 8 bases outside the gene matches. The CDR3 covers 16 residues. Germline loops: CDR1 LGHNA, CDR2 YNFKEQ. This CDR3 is CASSRSFGTGNTEAFF. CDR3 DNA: TGTGCCAGCAGCCGATCTTTTGGGACAGGGAACACTGAAGCTTTCTTT.

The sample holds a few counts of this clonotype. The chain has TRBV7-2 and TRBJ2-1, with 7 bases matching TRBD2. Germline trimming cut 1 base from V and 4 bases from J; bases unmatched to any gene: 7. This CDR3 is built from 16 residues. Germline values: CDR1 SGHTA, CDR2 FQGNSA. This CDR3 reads CASSLVLRGTYNEQFF. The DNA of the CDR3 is TGTGCCAGCAGCTTAGTTTTGCGGGGGACGTACAATGAGCAGTTCTTC.

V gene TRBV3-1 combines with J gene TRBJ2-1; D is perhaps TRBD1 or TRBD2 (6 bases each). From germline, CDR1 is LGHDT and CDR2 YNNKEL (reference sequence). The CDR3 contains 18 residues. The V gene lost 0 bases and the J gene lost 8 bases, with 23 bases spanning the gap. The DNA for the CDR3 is TGTGCCAGCAGCCAAGAACCACGTGGAGGGGGGTACAGCGATGAGCAGTTCTTC. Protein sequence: CASSQEPRGGGYSDEQFF.